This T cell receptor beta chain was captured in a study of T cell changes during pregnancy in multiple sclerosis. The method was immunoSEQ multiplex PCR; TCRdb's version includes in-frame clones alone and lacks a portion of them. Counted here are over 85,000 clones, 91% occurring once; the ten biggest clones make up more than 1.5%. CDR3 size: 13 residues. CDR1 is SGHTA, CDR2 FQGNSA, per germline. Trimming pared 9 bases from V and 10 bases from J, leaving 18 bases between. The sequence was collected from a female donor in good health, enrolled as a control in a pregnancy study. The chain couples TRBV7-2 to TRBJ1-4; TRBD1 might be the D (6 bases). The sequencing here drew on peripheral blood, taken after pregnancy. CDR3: CASGGGQTRKLFF. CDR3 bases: TGTGCCAGTGGTGGAGGACAGACGAGAAAACTGTTTTTT.